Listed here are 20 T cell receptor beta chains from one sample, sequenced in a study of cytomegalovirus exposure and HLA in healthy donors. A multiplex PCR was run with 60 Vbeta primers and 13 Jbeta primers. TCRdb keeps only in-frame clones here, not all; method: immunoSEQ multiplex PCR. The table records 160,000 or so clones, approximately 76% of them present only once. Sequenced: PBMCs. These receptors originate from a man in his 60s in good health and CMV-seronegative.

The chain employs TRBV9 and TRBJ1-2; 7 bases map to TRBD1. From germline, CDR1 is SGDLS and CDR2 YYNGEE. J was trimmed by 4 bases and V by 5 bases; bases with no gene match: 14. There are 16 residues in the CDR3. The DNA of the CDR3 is TGTGCCAGCAGGGGAGACCGGACAGGCGTTTCCTATGGCTACACCTTC. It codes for CASRGDRTGVSYGYTF.

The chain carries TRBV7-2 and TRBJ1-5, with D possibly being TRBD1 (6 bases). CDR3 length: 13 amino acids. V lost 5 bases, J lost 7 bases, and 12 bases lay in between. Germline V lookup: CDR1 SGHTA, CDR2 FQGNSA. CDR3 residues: CASSDTGLQPQHF. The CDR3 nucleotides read TGTGCCAGCAGCGATACAGGGTTACAGCCCCAGCATTTT.

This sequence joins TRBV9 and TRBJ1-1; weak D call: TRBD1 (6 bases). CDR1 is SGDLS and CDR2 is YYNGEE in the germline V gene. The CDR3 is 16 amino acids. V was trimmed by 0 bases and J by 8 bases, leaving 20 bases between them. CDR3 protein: CASSVGRAGAPSEAFF. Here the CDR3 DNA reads TGTGCCAGCAGCGTAGGTAGGGCAGGGGCGCCTTCGGAAGCTTTCTTT.

The CDR3 region is CASSYAGQGAGQPQHF. The CDR3, as DNA: TGTGCCAGCAGTTACGCCGGACAGGGTGCGGGTCAGCCCCAGCATTTT. V and J are TRBV6-6 and TRBJ1-5, with 8 bases matching TRBD1. The CDR3 is 16 amino acids. The J segment lost 6 bases and the V segment lost 2 bases, leaving 9 bases of the junction unmatched. CDR1 is MNHNY, CDR2 SVGAGI, per germline (reference sequence).

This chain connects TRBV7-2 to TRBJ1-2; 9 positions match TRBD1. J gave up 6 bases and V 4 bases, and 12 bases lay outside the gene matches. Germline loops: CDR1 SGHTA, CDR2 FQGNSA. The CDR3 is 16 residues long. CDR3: CASSYRTGDTSNGYTF. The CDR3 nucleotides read TGTGCCAGCAGCTACCGGACAGGGGACACCTCTAATGGCTACACCTTC. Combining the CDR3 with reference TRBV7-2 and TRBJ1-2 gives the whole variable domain GAGVSQSPSNKVTEKGKDVELRCDPISGHTALYWYRQSLGQGLEFLIYFQGNSAPDKSGLPSDRFSAERTGGSVSTLTIQRTQQEDSAVYLCASSYRTGDTSNGYTFGSGTRLTVV.

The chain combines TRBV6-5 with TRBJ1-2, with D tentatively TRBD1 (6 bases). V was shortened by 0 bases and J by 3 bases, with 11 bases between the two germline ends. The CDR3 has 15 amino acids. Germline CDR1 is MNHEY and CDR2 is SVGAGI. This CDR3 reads CASSYSSKGDYGYTF. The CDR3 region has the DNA TGTGCCAGCAGTTACTCGAGTAAGGGGGACTATGGCTACACCTTC.

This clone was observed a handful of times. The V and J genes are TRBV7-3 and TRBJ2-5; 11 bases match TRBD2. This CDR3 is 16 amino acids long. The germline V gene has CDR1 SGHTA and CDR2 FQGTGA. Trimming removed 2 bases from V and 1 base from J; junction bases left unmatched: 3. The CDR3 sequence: CASSLGLAGGQETQYF. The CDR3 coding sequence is TGTGCCAGCAGCTTAGGGCTAGCGGGGGGCCAAGAGACCCAGTACTTC.

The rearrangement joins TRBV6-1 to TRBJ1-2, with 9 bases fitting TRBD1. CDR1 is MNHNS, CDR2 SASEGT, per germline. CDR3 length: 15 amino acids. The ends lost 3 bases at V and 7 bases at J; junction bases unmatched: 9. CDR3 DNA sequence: TGTGCCAGCAGTGACTACGGGACAGGGCTTTCTGGCTACACCTTC. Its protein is CASSDYGTGLSGYTF.

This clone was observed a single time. The CDR3 DNA reads TGTGCCAGCAGTTACTCATTTGGAGGGTCCAACGAGCAGTACTTC. As protein: CASSYSFGGSNEQYF. The V gene is TRBV6-6, the J gene TRBJ2-7, with D possibly matching TRBD2 (6 bases). CDR1 and CDR2 (germline): MNHNY, SVGAGI (reference sequence). V was pared by 0 bases and J by 5 bases, with 14 bases between. This CDR3 has 15 amino acids.

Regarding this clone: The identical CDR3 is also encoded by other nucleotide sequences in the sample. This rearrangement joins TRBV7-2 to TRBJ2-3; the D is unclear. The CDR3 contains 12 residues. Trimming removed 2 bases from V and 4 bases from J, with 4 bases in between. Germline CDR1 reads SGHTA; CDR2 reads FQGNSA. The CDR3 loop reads CASSLSADTQYF. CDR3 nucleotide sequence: TGTGCCAGCAGCTTATCAGCAGATACGCAGTATTTT.

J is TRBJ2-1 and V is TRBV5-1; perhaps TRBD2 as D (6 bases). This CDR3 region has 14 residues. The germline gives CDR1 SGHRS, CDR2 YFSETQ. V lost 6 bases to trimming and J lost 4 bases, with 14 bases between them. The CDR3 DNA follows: TGCGCCAGCAAAGTGGCGGGGAATTACAATGAGCAGTTCTTC. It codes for CASKVAGNYNEQFF.

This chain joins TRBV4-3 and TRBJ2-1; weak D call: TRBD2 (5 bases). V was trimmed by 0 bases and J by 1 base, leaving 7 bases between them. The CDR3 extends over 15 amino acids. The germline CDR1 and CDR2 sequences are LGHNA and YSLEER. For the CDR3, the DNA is TGCGCCAGCAGCCAAGATGAGGGTTCCTACAATGAGCAGTTCTTC. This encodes CASSQDEGSYNEQFF.

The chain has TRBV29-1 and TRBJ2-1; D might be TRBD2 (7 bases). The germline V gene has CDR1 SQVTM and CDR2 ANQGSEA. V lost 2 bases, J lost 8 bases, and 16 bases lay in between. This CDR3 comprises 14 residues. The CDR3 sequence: CSVEPGTRGDEQFF. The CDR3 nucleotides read TGCAGCGTTGAACCCGGGACACGGGGGGATGAGCAGTTCTTC.

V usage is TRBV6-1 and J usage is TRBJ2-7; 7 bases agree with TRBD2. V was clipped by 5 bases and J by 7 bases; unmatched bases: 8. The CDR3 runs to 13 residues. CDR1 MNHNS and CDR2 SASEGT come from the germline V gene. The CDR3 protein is CASSRSGSREQYF. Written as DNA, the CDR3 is TGTGCCAGCAGTCGTAGCGGGTCTCGAGAGCAGTACTTC.

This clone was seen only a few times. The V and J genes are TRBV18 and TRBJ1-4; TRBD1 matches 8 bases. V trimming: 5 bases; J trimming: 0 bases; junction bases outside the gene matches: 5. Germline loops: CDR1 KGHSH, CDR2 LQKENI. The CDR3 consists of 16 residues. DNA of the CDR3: TGTGCCAGCTCAGCAATACAGGGGGCAACTAATGAAAAACTGTTTTTT. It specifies CASSAIQGATNEKLFF.

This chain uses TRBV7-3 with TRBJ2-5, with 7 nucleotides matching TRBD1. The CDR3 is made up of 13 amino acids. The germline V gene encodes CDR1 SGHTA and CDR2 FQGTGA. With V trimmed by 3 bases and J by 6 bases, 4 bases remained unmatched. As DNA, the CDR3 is TGTGCCAGCAGCTTCGACAGGGAGCAGACCCAGTACTTC. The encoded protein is CASSFDREQTQYF.

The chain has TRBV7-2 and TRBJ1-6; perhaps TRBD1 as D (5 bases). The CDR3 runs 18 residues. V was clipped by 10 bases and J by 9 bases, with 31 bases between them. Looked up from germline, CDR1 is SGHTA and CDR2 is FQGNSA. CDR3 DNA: TGTGCCATCAGGGACCTCGGTCTCGGAGGAATAAAGGGTTCACCCCTCCACTTT. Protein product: CAIRDLGLGGIKGSPLHF.

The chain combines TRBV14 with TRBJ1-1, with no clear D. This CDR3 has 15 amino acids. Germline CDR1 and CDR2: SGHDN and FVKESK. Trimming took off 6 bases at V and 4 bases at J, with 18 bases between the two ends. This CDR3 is CASRRVRRAGTEAFF. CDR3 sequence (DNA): TGTGCCAGCAGGAGAGTACGGCGGGCGGGCACTGAAGCTTTCTTT.

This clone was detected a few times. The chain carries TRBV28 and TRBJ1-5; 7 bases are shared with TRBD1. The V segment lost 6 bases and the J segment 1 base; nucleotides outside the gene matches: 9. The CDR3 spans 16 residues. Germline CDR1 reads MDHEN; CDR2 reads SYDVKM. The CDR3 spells CASSRTGVGSNQPQHF. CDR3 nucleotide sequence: TGTGCCAGCAGCCGTACAGGGGTCGGGAGCAATCAGCCCCAGCATTTT. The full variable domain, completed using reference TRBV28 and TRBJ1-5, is DVKVTQSSRYLVKRTGEKVFLECVQDMDHENMFWYRQDPGLGLRLIYFSYDVKMKEKGDIPEGYSVSREKKERFSLILESASTNQTSMYLCASSRTGVGSNQPQHFGDGTRLSIL.

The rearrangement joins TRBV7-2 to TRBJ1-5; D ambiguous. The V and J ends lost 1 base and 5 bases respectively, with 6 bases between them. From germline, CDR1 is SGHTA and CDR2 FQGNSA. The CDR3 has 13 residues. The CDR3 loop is CASSLGTYQPQHF. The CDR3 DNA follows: TGTGCCAGCAGCTTAGGCACATATCAGCCCCAGCATTTT.